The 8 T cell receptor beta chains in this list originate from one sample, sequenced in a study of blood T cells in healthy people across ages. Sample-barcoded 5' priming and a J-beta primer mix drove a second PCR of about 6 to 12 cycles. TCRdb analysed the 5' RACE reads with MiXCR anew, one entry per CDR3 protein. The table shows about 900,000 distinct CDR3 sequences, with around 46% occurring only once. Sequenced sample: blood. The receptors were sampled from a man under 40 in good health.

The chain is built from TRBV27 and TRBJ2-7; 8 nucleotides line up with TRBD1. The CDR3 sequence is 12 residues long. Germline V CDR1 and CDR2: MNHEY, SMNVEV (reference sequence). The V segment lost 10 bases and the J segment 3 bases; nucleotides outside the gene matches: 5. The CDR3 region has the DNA TGTGCCACCGGACAGGGTATCTACGAGCAGTACTTC. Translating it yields CATGQGIYEQYF.

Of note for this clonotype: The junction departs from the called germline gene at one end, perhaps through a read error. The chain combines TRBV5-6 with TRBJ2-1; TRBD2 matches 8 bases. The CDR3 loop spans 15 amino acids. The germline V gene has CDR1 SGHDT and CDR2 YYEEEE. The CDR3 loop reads CASTYGRGEYNKQFF. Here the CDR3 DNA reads TGTGCCAGCACTTACGGGCGGGGGGAATACAATAAGCAGTTCTTC.

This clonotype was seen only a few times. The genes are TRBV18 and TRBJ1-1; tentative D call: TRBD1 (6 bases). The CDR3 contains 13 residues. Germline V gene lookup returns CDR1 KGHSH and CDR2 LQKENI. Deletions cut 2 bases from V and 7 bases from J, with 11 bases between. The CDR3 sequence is CASSPETGIEAFF. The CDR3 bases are TGTGCCAGCTCACCAGAGACAGGCATTGAAGCTTTCTTT.

The DNA of the CDR3 is TGCGCCAGCAGCTTGGAACAGGGGCTGAATGAGCAGTTCTTC. Translated: CASSLEQGLNEQFF. The chain is built from TRBV5-1 and TRBJ2-1; 7 nucleotides line up with TRBD1. This CDR3 is 14 amino acids long. The V gene's germline CDR1 is SGHRS and CDR2 YFSETQ. V lost 0 bases, J lost 7 bases, and 4 bases stayed unmatched.

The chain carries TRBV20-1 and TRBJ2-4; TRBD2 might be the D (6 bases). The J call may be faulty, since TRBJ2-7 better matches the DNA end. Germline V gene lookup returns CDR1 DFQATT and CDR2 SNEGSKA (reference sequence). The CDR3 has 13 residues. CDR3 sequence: CSARGGQIHEQYF. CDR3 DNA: TGCAGTGCTAGGGGGGGTCAGATCCACGAGCAGTACTTC.

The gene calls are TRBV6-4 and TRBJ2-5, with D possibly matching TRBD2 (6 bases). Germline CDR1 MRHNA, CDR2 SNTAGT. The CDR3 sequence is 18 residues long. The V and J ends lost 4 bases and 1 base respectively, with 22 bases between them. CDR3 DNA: TGTGCCAGCAGTGTTTCGAGGTGTGGGCGGGGTATCCAAGAGACCCAGTACTTC. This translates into CASSVSRCGRGIQETQYF.

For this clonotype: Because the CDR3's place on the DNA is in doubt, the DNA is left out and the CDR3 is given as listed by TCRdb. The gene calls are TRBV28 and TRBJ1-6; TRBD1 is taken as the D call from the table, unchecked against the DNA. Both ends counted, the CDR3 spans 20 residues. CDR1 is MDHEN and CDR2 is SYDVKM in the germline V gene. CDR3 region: CASSFGPGRGLSSYNSPLHF.

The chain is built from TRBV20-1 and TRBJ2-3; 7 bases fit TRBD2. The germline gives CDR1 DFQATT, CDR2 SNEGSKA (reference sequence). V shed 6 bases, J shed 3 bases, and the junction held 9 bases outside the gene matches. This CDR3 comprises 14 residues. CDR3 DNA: TGCAGTGCCATTACTAGCGCCCTAACAGATACGCAGTATTTT. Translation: CSAITSALTDTQYF.